A single sample gave rise to the 32 T cell receptor beta chains below, sequenced in a study of PD-L1 blockade in urothelial cancer. Only in-frame clones appear in the TCRdb table, and some are missing; sequencing was by immunoSEQ multiplex PCR. The sample includes 35,000 to 40,000 clones, just over 35% of them seen just once. The sequences come from tumor tissue, collected before atezolizumab (anti-PD-L1) treatment. These receptors all come from a man between 60 and 75 years old with urothelial cancer.

This clone appeared a few times. J is TRBJ2-2 and V is TRBV19; D unclear. CDR3 length: 15 residues. CDR1 and CDR2 from the germline V gene are LNHDA and SQIVND (reference sequence). V lost 2 bases and J 6 bases, leaving 13 bases between the germline ends. The CDR3 DNA follows: TGTGCCAGTAGTATACAGTACGCGAGGCCCGGGGAGCTGTTTTTT. Its translation is CASSIQYARPGELFF.

The V call is TRBV11-1, the J call TRBJ2-3; maybe TRBD2 (5 bases). Germline loops: CDR1 SGHAT, CDR2 FQDESV (reference sequence). CDR3 size: 14 residues. Trimming stripped 1 base from V and 7 bases from J, with 12 bases between. CDR3 nucleotides: TGTGCCAGCAGCTTAGATGAGGGAATCCATACGCAGTATTTT. Encoded protein: CASSLDEGIHTQYF.

The chain recombines TRBV6-8 with TRBJ2-1, with TRBD1 identical over 7 bases. CDR1 is MNHGY and CDR2 is SAAAGT in the germline V gene. The CDR3 covers 14 residues. V shed 2 bases, J shed 5 bases, and the junction held 3 bases outside the gene matches. As DNA, the CDR3 is TGTGCCAGCAGTTACGGGGACAGCCACAATGAGCAGTTCTTC. It codes for CASSYGDSHNEQFF.

In this sample, this clone turned up many times. This chain joins TRBV1 and TRBJ2-4; TRBD2 was called by the table and not checked on the DNA. TRBV1 is a documented pseudogene. The CDR3 runs to 14 residues. CDR3 in DNA: TGCGCCAGCAGCCAAGATGGCGGGGGGAACATTCAGTACTTC. The encoded protein is CASSQDGGGNIQYF.

The chain has TRBV19 and TRBJ1-1, with a possible D match to TRBD1 (5 bases). The CDR3 length is 13 residues. V lost 3 bases and J 5 bases, leaving 10 bases between the germline ends. Germline V CDR1 and CDR2: LNHDA, SQIVND (reference sequence). CDR3 sequence (DNA): TGTGCCAGTAGTATTCTGGGGGGGACTGAAGCTTTCTTT. This gives the protein CASSILGGTEAFF. Full variable domain (missing parts from reference TRBV19 and TRBJ1-1): DGGITQSPKYLFRKEGQNVTLSCEQNLNHDAMYWYRQDPGQGLRLIYYSQIVNDFQKGDIAEGYSVSREKKESFPLTVTSAQKNPTAFYLCASSILGGTEAFFGQGTRLTVV.

This clone was observed a few times. The V gene is TRBV7-2, the J gene TRBJ1-4; weak D call: TRBD1 (5 bases). V shed 7 bases and J shed 10 bases, with 16 bases lying between them. Germline CDR1 is SGHTA and CDR2 is FQGNSA. The CDR3 sequence is 13 residues long. Here the CDR3 reads CASMQDSPGKLFF. The CDR3 nucleotides read TGTGCCAGCATGCAAGACAGTCCCGGAAAACTGTTTTTT.

This clone was seen ten or more times. The chain has TRBV9 and TRBJ1-2, with D possibly TRBD1 on 6 matching bases. CDR1 SGDLS and CDR2 YYNGEE come from the germline V gene. The V end lost 3 bases, the J end lost 5 bases, and 17 bases lay between the germline ends. The CDR3 is 15 amino acids. The CDR3 protein is CASSEGGGPSYGYTF. The CDR3 DNA sequence: TGTGCCAGCAGCGAGGGCGGGGGGCCGTCTTATGGCTACACCTTC.

The chain carries TRBV6-7 and TRBJ1-2, with D tentatively TRBD1 (6 bases). TRBV6-7 is an ORF for which the function is uncertain. V lost 4 bases, J lost 7 bases, and 22 bases lay in between. CDR3 length: 16 amino acids. The CDR3, as DNA: TGTGCCAGCAGTTCCCATGACACAGGGTCCCTTCGTGGCTACACCTTC. Translating gives CASSSHDTGSLRGYTF.

The sample holds a few counts of this clone. The chain employs TRBV28 and TRBJ1-3; no firm D call. In germline, CDR1 is MDHEN, CDR2 SYDVKM. This CDR3 contains 13 residues. Trimming pared 7 bases from V and 7 bases from J, leaving 14 bases between. The chain's CDR3 is CASTSPHGNTIYF. CDR3 bases: TGTGCCAGCACTTCTCCCCATGGGAACACCATATATTTT.

The rearrangement uses TRBV30 and TRBJ1-2, with a tentative D call TRBD1 (5 bases). The CDR3 has 13 residues. Germline V gene sequence: CDR1 GTSNPN, CDR2 SVGIG (reference sequence). V lost 4 bases, J lost 2 bases, and 11 bases lay in between. CDR3 in amino acids: CAWNQGLNYGYTF. CDR3 bases: TGTGCCTGGAACCAGGGCCTCAACTATGGCTACACCTTC.

This CDR3 is CSVGDSLYGYTF. Written as DNA, the CDR3 is TGCAGCGTTGGGGACAGCTTATATGGCTACACCTTC. J is TRBJ1-2 and V is TRBV29-1, with 7 bases that match TRBD1. The CDR3 covers 12 residues. From germline, CDR1 is SQVTM and CDR2 ANQGSEA. V dropped 4 bases and J dropped 5; count of bases not matched to a gene: 4.

This chain joins TRBV19 and TRBJ1-6, with D unclear. This CDR3 region has 14 residues. V shed 5 bases and J shed 5 bases, with 10 bases lying between them. Germline V lookup: CDR1 LNHDA, CDR2 SQIVND (reference sequence). CDR3 amino acids: CASSPRRNNSPLHF. CDR3 nucleotide sequence: TGTGCCAGTAGTCCCCGGCGTAATAATTCACCCCTCCACTTT. The whole variable domain, remainder taken from reference TRBV19 and TRBJ1-6, is DGGITQSPKYLFRKEGQNVTLSCEQNLNHDAMYWYRQDPGQGLRLIYYSQIVNDFQKGDIAEGYSVSREKKESFPLTVTSAQKNPTAFYLCASSPRRNNSPLHFGNGTRLTVT.

This clone showed up just a few times. This sequence joins TRBV7-6 and TRBJ2-7; 8 bases are shared with TRBD1. This CDR3 comprises 14 residues. V was clipped by 1 base and J by 5 bases; unmatched bases: 4. Germline V gene sequence: CDR1 SGHVS, CDR2 FNYEAQ. The CDR3 sequence is CASSLVQGANEQYF. CDR3 DNA: TGTGCCAGCAGCTTAGTGCAGGGGGCGAACGAGCAGTACTTC.

The chain links TRBV6-8 to TRBJ2-3; TRBD1 is a possible D gene (5 bases). Between the trimmed V and J ends, which lost 2 bases and 6 bases, there was a span of 9 bases. The germline V gene encodes CDR1 MNHGY and CDR2 SAAAGT. There are 13 residues in the CDR3. The CDR3 sequence: CASSYTTADTQYF. The CDR3 coding sequence is TGTGCCAGCAGTTACACGACAGCCGATACGCAGTATTTT.

This clone was seen repeatedly, ten times or more. V is TRBV11-3 and J is TRBJ1-1; D is undetermined. The CDR3 has 14 amino acids. The germline V gene encodes CDR1 SGHNT and CDR2 YENEEA. V lost 1 base and J lost 2, with 8 bases in between. The CDR3 coding sequence is TGTGCCAGCAGCTTAGGACGGAGCAACACTGAAGCTTTCTTT. This encodes CASSLGRSNTEAFF.

To note about this clone: The read ends 1 residue before the CDR3 terminus; that terminus is restored from the germline J gene. The chain employs TRBV6-1 and TRBJ1-2, with 7 bases matching TRBD1. The junction had 6 bases not matched to a gene; V was cut back by 1 base and J by 4 bases. This CDR3 region has 15 residues. Germline CDR1 reads MNHNS; CDR2 reads SASEGT. The covered CDR3 bases are TGTGCCAGCAGTGAAGAACGGCCAGGGGGCTATGGCTACACC. Translated, it gives CASSEERPGGYGYT. The whole CDR3 sequence reads CASSEERPGGYGYTF.

J is TRBJ1-2 and V is TRBV6-1, with D possibly TRBD1 on 5 matching bases. The CDR3 runs 13 residues. Trimming shortened V by 0 bases and J by 5 bases, and 7 bases separated the two germline ends. Germline V gene sequence: CDR1 MNHNS, CDR2 SASEGT. CDR3 bases: TGTGCCAGCAGTGAAGCTAGGGGTTATGGCTACACCTTC. It translates to CASSEARGYGYTF.

This chain joins TRBV5-1 and TRBJ2-7; possible D gene TRBD1, 7 bases. CDR3 length: 14 amino acids. The germline gives CDR1 SGHRS, CDR2 YFSETQ. Trimming took off 8 bases at V and 2 bases at J, with 17 bases between the two ends. Here the CDR3 reads CASRMEGAPYEQYF. In DNA form, the CDR3 reads TGCGCCAGTCGTATGGAGGGGGCCCCCTACGAGCAGTACTTC. Drawing the rest from reference TRBV5-1 and TRBJ2-7, the complete variable domain is KAGVTQTPRYLIKTRGQQVTLSCSPISGHRSVSWYQQTPGQGLQFLFEYFSETQRNKGNFPGRFSGRQFSNSRSEMNVSTLELGDSALYLCASRMEGAPYEQYFGPGTRLTVT.

This chain joins TRBV7-6 and TRBJ2-2; TRBD2 aligns across 7 bases. Germline V gene data show CDR1 as SGHVS and CDR2 as FNYEAQ. The CDR3 runs to 15 residues. With 2 bases clipped from V and 7 bases from J, the junction kept 7 bases outside the gene matches. The CDR3 DNA reads as TGTGCCAGCAGCTTAAATTCCCGGGGGGTCGGGGAGCTGTTTTTT. This gives the protein CASSLNSRGVGELFF.

The chain recombines TRBV28 with TRBJ2-7, with TRBD2 matching 11 bases. The ends lost 9 bases at V and 4 bases at J; junction bases unmatched: 17. CDR1 is MDHEN, CDR2 SYDVKM, per germline. The CDR3 has 17 residues. The CDR3 sequence: CASKPGGSGRARYEQYF. DNA for the CDR3: TGTGCCAGTAAACCTGGGGGTAGCGGGAGGGCCCGGTACGAGCAGTACTTC.

The V call is TRBV19, the J call TRBJ2-2; D not certain. CDR1 and CDR2 from the germline V gene are LNHDA and SQIVND (reference sequence). Trimming shortened V by 0 bases and J by 7 bases, and 3 bases separated the two germline ends. This CDR3 has 12 amino acids. CDR3 nucleotides: TGTGCCAGTAGTATAGATGGCGGGGAGCTGTTTTTT. Translating it yields CASSIDGGELFF.

The V and J genes are TRBV5-1 and TRBJ1-4, with D unresolved. Looked up from germline, CDR1 is SGHRS and CDR2 is YFSETQ. The CDR3 extends over 14 amino acids. Trimming cost V 1 base and J 8 bases, with 12 bases left between them. CDR3 coding DNA: TGCGCCAGCAGCTTGAGTGCTGGGAGCGAAAAACTGTTTTTT. Translated, it gives CASSLSAGSEKLFF.

This clone was found a few times. This chain uses TRBV28 with TRBJ1-5; D is unclear. Between the trimmed V and J ends, which lost 2 bases and 6 bases, there was a span of 17 bases. The germline CDR1 and CDR2 sequences are MDHEN and SYDVKM. The CDR3 sequence is 16 residues long. Written as DNA, the CDR3 is TGTGCCAGCAGTTTAGGGAGGGCAGACCCTTCTCAGCCCCAGCATTTT. The encoded protein is CASSLGRADPSQPQHF.

As DNA, the CDR3 is TGTGTAATTGCGGGGGATAGTCACACTGAAGCTTTCTTT. It is translated as CVIAGDSHTEAFF. This chain uses TRBV28 with TRBJ1-1, with D possibly matching TRBD1 (5 bases). The CDR3 loop spans 13 amino acids. Germline V gene lookup returns CDR1 MDHEN and CDR2 SYDVKM.

This clone has just a few counts. The rearrangement uses TRBV6-8 and TRBJ1-5; 8 bases line up with TRBD1. The germline CDR1 and CDR2 sequences are MNHGY and SAAAGT. The CDR3 is 16 residues long. V was pared by 2 bases and J by 1 base, with 4 bases of the junction left unmatched. Here the CDR3 reads CASSYSQGASNQPQHF. CDR3 DNA: TGTGCCAGCAGTTACAGTCAGGGGGCGAGCAATCAGCCCCAGCATTTT.

The V call is TRBV6-8, the J call TRBJ2-1, with TRBD1 matching over 9 bases. Per the germline V gene, CDR1 is MNHGY and CDR2 is SAAAGT. The V gene end was trimmed by 6 bases and the J gene end by 10 bases; junction bases not matched to a gene: 10. This CDR3 contains 14 residues. The CDR3 here is CASRIITGGAEQFF. The DNA for the CDR3 is TGTGCCAGCAGGATTATCACAGGGGGCGCGGAGCAGTTCTTC.

This clone was counted many times. V is TRBV11-3 and J is TRBJ2-5, with D perhaps assigned TRBD1 or TRBD2 (5 bases each). V was cut by 1 base and J by 3 bases, with 15 bases left in between. The CDR3 has 16 amino acids. Germline V gene data show CDR1 as SGHNT and CDR2 as YENEEA. CDR3 sequence: CASSLGPLRGKETQYF. In nucleotides, the CDR3 is TGTGCCAGCAGCTTAGGGCCTTTGAGGGGCAAAGAGACCCAGTACTTC. The full variable domain, rest sourced from reference TRBV11-3 and TRBJ2-5, is EAGVVQSPRYKIIEKKQPVAFWCNPISGHNTLYWYLQNLGQGPELLIRYENEEAVDDSQLPKDRFSAERLKGVDSTLKIQPAELGDSAVYLCASSLGPLRGKETQYFGPGTRLLVL.

The V and J genes are TRBV5-1 and TRBJ2-7, with a tentative D call TRBD1 (6 bases). The CDR3 spans 14 residues. Trimming pared 1 base from V and 2 bases from J, leaving 10 bases between. Germline values: CDR1 SGHRS, CDR2 YFSETQ. Here the CDR3 DNA reads TGCGCCAGCAGCTTGAGTGGGACAACCTACGAGCAGTACTTC. Its protein is CASSLSGTTYEQYF.

The sample holds one count of this clone. The V call is TRBV14, the J call TRBJ1-3; no clear D gene. CDR3 size: 13 residues. Germline CDR1 SGHDN, CDR2 FVKESK. The V and J ends lost 4 bases and 2 bases respectively, with 6 bases between them. The CDR3 sequence: CASSRWTGNTIYF. CDR3 nucleotide sequence: TGTGCCAGCAGCCGCTGGACTGGAAACACCATATATTTT.

The chain has TRBV6-7 and TRBJ2-5; no definite D call. TRBV6-7 is assigned to the ORF class and has an uncertain function. The CDR3 loop spans 11 amino acids. V dropped 6 bases and J dropped 3 bases, with 5 bases sitting between them. The DNA of the CDR3 is TGTGCCAGCAGAGAGGAAGAGACCCAGTACTTC. Translation: CASREEETQYF.

The chain is built from TRBV18 and TRBJ1-4; 9 bases are a match to TRBD1. The CDR3 is 16 residues long. J gave up 7 bases and V 4 bases, and 10 bases lay outside the gene matches. In germline, CDR1 is KGHSH, CDR2 LQKENI. The CDR3 sequence: CASSRDRDLLGEKLFF. CDR3 bases: TGTGCCAGCTCACGGGACAGGGACCTCCTGGGTGAAAAACTGTTTTTT.

J is TRBJ1-2 and V is TRBV29-1; tentatively, D is TRBD1 (6 bases). Germline CDR1 SQVTM, CDR2 ANQGSEA. This CDR3 comprises 12 residues. V was cut by 4 bases and J by 10 bases, with 16 bases left in between. In DNA, the CDR3 is TGCAGCGTTGCTCAGACGGCAGGGGTCTACACCTTC. Protein sequence: CSVAQTAGVYTF.